A selection of T cell receptor beta chains follows, all from one sample in a study of persistence of HIV-infected CD4 T cells. Here immunoSEQ multiplex PCR was the method, and the copy in TCRdb shows in-frame clones only, minus some. The table has 40,000 to 60,000 clones, 90% seen once. Their antigen targets remain unknown. The sample in question was CD4+ T cells sorted from PBMCs after 18-hour stimulation, obtained from a patient who received antiretroviral therapy. These receptors all come from an adult woman with HIV who was CMV-seropositive. The CDR3 runs from the conserved cysteine through the conserved F or W. Each record gives: D gene, J gene, V gene, clone size, CDR3 protein, CDR3 DNA. A D gene is named only where the DNA matches it firmly. Clone size is shown for a subset of rows, as once, few, many or a class of expanded clone.

d_call: TRBD1
j_call: TRBJ2-7
v_call: TRBV5-1
clone_size: NA
cdr3_aa: CASSRGQGAPHDYEQYF
cdr3_nt: TGCGCCAGCAGCAGGGGGCAGGGGGCGCCTCATGACTACGAGCAGTACTTC

d_call: TRBD2
j_call: TRBJ2-3
v_call: TRBV7-3
clone_size: NA
cdr3_aa: CASSQSPSGRDTQYF
cdr3_nt: TGTGCCAGCAGCCAATCCCCTAGCGGGAGAGATACGCAGTATTTT

d_call: TRBD1
j_call: TRBJ1-6
v_call: TRBV14
clone_size: few
cdr3_aa: CASSQDLRQGESPLHF
cdr3_nt: TGTGCCAGCAGCCAAGATCTGCGACAGGGGGAATCACCCCTCCACTTT

d_call: NA
j_call: TRBJ2-5
v_call: TRBV5-5
clone_size: NA
cdr3_aa: CASSSVGTQYF
cdr3_nt: TGTGCCAGCAGCTCCGTGGGGACCCAGTACTTC

d_call: NA
j_call: TRBJ1-1
v_call: TRBV25-1
clone_size: few
cdr3_aa: CASGRANTEAFF
cdr3_nt: TGTGCCAGCGGAAGGGCGAACACTGAAGCTTTCTTT

d_call: NA
j_call: TRBJ1-6
v_call: TRBV6-2/TRBV6-3
clone_size: few
cdr3_aa: CASSLSQQGLRSPLHF
cdr3_nt: TGTGCCAGCAGCCTTTCCCAACAGGGTCTCCGGTCACCCCTCCACTTT

d_call: NA
j_call: TRBJ1-5
v_call: TRBV4-1
clone_size: NA
cdr3_aa: CASSQTLNQYQPQHF
cdr3_nt: TGCGCCAGCAGCCAGACATTGAACCAATATCAGCCCCAGCATTTT

d_call: NA
j_call: TRBJ1-3
v_call: TRBV27
clone_size: NA
cdr3_aa: CASSLFSGLGNTIYF
cdr3_nt: TGTGCCAGCAGTTTATTCTCCGGGTTGGGAAACACCATATATTTT

d_call: TRBD1
j_call: TRBJ2-7
v_call: TRBV5-4
clone_size: NA
cdr3_aa: CASSVGTAYEQYF
cdr3_nt: TGTGCCAGCAGCGTCGGGACAGCCTACGAGCAGTACTTC

d_call: NA
j_call: TRBJ2-2
v_call: TRBV5-5
clone_size: NA
cdr3_aa: CASSLWVGDTGELFF
cdr3_nt: TGTGCCAGCAGCTTGTGGGTAGGGGACACCGGGGAGCTGTTTTTT

d_call: NA
j_call: TRBJ2-3
v_call: TRBV14
clone_size: NA
cdr3_aa: CASSQAIGGARDTQYF
cdr3_nt: TGTGCCAGCAGCCAAGCAATTGGCGGGGCTAGGGATACGCAGTATTTT

d_call: TRBD1
j_call: TRBJ1-5
v_call: TRBV10-3
clone_size: medium-sized
cdr3_aa: CASSGQGMGQPQHF
cdr3_nt: TGTGCCAGCTCGGGACAGGGTATGGGACAGCCCCAGCATTTT

d_call: NA
j_call: TRBJ1-2
v_call: TRBV5-6
clone_size: NA
cdr3_aa: CASSQRGVRYGYTF
cdr3_nt: TGTGCCAGCAGCCAGAGGGGGGTTCGCTATGGCTACACCTTC

d_call: TRBD1
j_call: TRBJ1-3
v_call: TRBV6-6
clone_size: few
cdr3_aa: CASSSYDRESGNTIYF
cdr3_nt: TGTGCCAGCAGCTCCTACGACAGGGAGTCTGGAAACACCATATATTTT

d_call: NA
j_call: TRBJ1-4
v_call: TRBV7-2
clone_size: NA
cdr3_aa: CASRPSGGSVEKLFF
cdr3_nt: TGTGCCAGCAGACCCTCCGGGGGGTCAGTCGAAAAACTGTTTTTT

d_call: NA
j_call: TRBJ2-7
v_call: TRBV6-5
clone_size: NA
cdr3_aa: CASSYPLGDRRWEQYF
cdr3_nt: TGTGCCAGCAGTTATCCCCTAGGGGACCGGCGTTGGGAGCAGTACTTC

d_call: TRBD1
j_call: TRBJ1-1
v_call: TRBV29-1
clone_size: NA
cdr3_aa: CSVLRTKRTGGQTEAFF
cdr3_nt: TGCAGCGTTCTTAGAACCAAAAGGACAGGGGGTCAGACTGAAGCTTTCTTT

d_call: NA
j_call: TRBJ1-2
v_call: TRBV6-2/TRBV6-3
clone_size: NA
cdr3_aa: CASSYSPGLGYTF
cdr3_nt: TGTGCCAGCAGTTACTCGCCGGGACTTGGCTACACCTTC

d_call: TRBD2
j_call: TRBJ2-1
v_call: TRBV3-1/TRBV3-2
clone_size: NA
cdr3_aa: CASSTSGRNEQFF
cdr3_nt: TGTGCCAGCTCCACTAGCGGGAGGAATGAGCAGTTCTTC

d_call: NA
j_call: TRBJ2-7
v_call: TRBV20-1
clone_size: NA
cdr3_aa: CSAQSSEQYF
cdr3_nt: TGCAGTGCCCAATCGTCCGAGCAGTACTTC

d_call: NA
j_call: TRBJ1-5
v_call: TRBV4-1
clone_size: NA
cdr3_aa: CASSQDRNGLGPQHF
cdr3_nt: TGCGCCAGCAGCCAAGATCGTAACGGCTTAGGGCCCCAGCATTTT

d_call: NA
j_call: TRBJ2-7
v_call: TRBV10-3
clone_size: NA
cdr3_aa: CATSETQREQYF
cdr3_nt: TGTGCCACGTCTGAGACCCAGAGGGAGCAGTACTTC

d_call: TRBD2
j_call: TRBJ2-1
v_call: TRBV9
clone_size: NA
cdr3_aa: CASSGGRSSGSGVNEQFF
cdr3_nt: TGTGCCAGCAGCGGCGGGAGGTCTAGCGGGAGTGGGGTCAATGAGCAGTTCTTC

d_call: NA
j_call: TRBJ2-5
v_call: TRBV5-1
clone_size: NA
cdr3_aa: CASSWTASSSQETQYF
cdr3_nt: TGCGCCAGCAGCTGGACAGCTTCATCCTCCCAAGAGACCCAGTACTTC

d_call: TRBD2
j_call: TRBJ2-5
v_call: TRBV2
clone_size: NA
cdr3_aa: CASSDSGGGGETQYF
cdr3_nt: TGTGCCAGCAGTGATTCGGGCGGGGGAGGAGAGACCCAGTACTTC

d_call: TRBD2
j_call: TRBJ2-7
v_call: TRBV19
clone_size: once
cdr3_aa: CASSPLSGSILEQYF
cdr3_nt: TGTGCCAGTAGTCCGCTTAGCGGGAGTATCCTCGAGCAGTACTTC

d_call: NA
j_call: TRBJ1-2
v_call: TRBV7-6
clone_size: NA
cdr3_aa: CASSPEQASLYGYTF
cdr3_nt: TGTGCCAGCAGCCCAGAACAGGCCAGCCTCTATGGCTACACCTTC

d_call: TRBD1
j_call: TRBJ1-4
v_call: TRBV6-2/TRBV6-3
clone_size: NA
cdr3_aa: CASSYEKETGNEKLFF
cdr3_nt: TGTGCCAGCAGTTACGAGAAAGAGACAGGGAATGAAAAACTGTTTTTT

d_call: NA
j_call: TRBJ1-1
v_call: TRBV11-3
clone_size: once
cdr3_aa: CASSLYGIKQGLDTEAFF
cdr3_nt: TGTGCCAGCAGCTTATATGGGATTAAGCAGGGGTTAGACACTGAAGCTTTCTTT

d_call: NA
j_call: TRBJ1-1
v_call: TRBV5-1
clone_size: NA
cdr3_aa: CASSLADSLNTEAFF
cdr3_nt: TGCGCCAGCAGCTTGGCGGACAGCCTGAACACTGAAGCTTTCTTT

d_call: TRBD2
j_call: TRBJ2-3
v_call: TRBV5-4
clone_size: once
cdr3_aa: CASSLDSGRAGADTQYF
cdr3_nt: TGTGCCAGCAGCTTAGATAGCGGGAGGGCCGGGGCAGATACGCAGTATTTT

d_call: TRBD1
j_call: TRBJ1-2
v_call: TRBV20-1
clone_size: medium-sized
cdr3_aa: CSASSNRGQNYGYTF
cdr3_nt: TGCAGTGCTAGTTCCAACAGGGGGCAAAACTATGGCTACACCTTC

d_call: NA
j_call: TRBJ1-6
v_call: TRBV5-5
clone_size: NA
cdr3_aa: CASSSQGAPLHF
cdr3_nt: TGTGCCAGCAGTTCCCAGGGTGCACCCCTCCACTTT

d_call: TRBD1
j_call: TRBJ2-2
v_call: TRBV29-1
clone_size: once
cdr3_aa: CSVPRTGFTGELFF
cdr3_nt: TGCAGCGTACCCCGGACAGGGTTCACCGGGGAGCTGTTTTTT

d_call: NA
j_call: TRBJ1-3
v_call: TRBV5-1
clone_size: NA
cdr3_aa: CASSLSSGLAAGNTIYF
cdr3_nt: TGCGCCAGCAGCTTATCCAGCGGCTTAGCTGCTGGAAACACCATATATTTT

d_call: NA
j_call: TRBJ1-2
v_call: TRBV21-1
clone_size: NA
cdr3_aa: CASSTQICGYTF
cdr3_nt: TGTGCCAGCAGCACCCAAATCTGCGGCTACACCTTC

d_call: NA
j_call: TRBJ1-1
v_call: TRBV7-3
clone_size: NA
cdr3_aa: CASSLRAGSPTEAFF
cdr3_nt: TGTGCCAGCAGCTTAAGGGCCGGCAGCCCCACTGAAGCTTTCTTT

d_call: TRBD2
j_call: TRBJ2-1
v_call: TRBV15
clone_size: NA
cdr3_aa: CATSIRTSGHNEQFF
cdr3_nt: TGTGCCACCAGCATACGGACTAGCGGACACAATGAGCAGTTCTTC

d_call: NA
j_call: TRBJ2-1
v_call: TRBV7-9
clone_size: NA
cdr3_aa: CASSTHNEQFF
cdr3_nt: TGTGCCAGCAGCACCCACAATGAGCAGTTCTTC

d_call: NA
j_call: TRBJ1-1
v_call: TRBV3-1/TRBV3-2
clone_size: NA
cdr3_aa: CASSQDIGRAFF
cdr3_nt: TGTGCCAGCAGCCAAGATATAGGAAGGGCTTTCTTT

d_call: NA
j_call: TRBJ2-5
v_call: TRBV5-1
clone_size: once
cdr3_aa: CASSLASGTGETQYF
cdr3_nt: TGCGCCAGCAGCTTGGCTTCAGGGACGGGAGAGACCCAGTACTTC

d_call: TRBD1
j_call: TRBJ2-4
v_call: TRBV7-2
clone_size: NA
cdr3_aa: CASSQGQTPKNIQYF
cdr3_nt: TGTGCCAGCAGCCAGGGACAGACTCCCAAAAACATTCAGTACTTC

d_call: NA
j_call: TRBJ1-2
v_call: TRBV27
clone_size: NA
cdr3_aa: CASSLQKGGYGYTF
cdr3_nt: TGTGCCAGCAGTTTACAGAAAGGGGGCTATGGCTACACCTTC

d_call: TRBD2
j_call: TRBJ2-3
v_call: TRBV25-1
clone_size: NA
cdr3_aa: CASSELLAGGTDTQYF
cdr3_nt: TGTGCCAGCAGTGAACTCCTAGCGGGGGGCACAGATACGCAGTATTTT

d_call: NA
j_call: TRBJ1-1
v_call: TRBV7-2
clone_size: NA
cdr3_aa: CASSPVLGNTEAFF
cdr3_nt: TGTGCCAGCAGCCCCGTTTTGGGGAACACTGAAGCTTTCTTT

d_call: TRBD2
j_call: TRBJ2-2
v_call: TRBV7-8
clone_size: NA
cdr3_aa: CASSLGTSTGELFF
cdr3_nt: TGTGCCAGCAGCCTCGGGACTAGCACCGGGGAGCTGTTTTTT

d_call: NA
j_call: TRBJ1-1
v_call: TRBV6-2/TRBV6-3
clone_size: NA
cdr3_aa: CASSWTDLIEAFF
cdr3_nt: TGTGCCAGCAGTTGGACCGACTTGATAGAAGCTTTCTTT

d_call: NA
j_call: TRBJ1-2
v_call: TRBV3-1/TRBV3-2
clone_size: NA
cdr3_aa: CASSQDLGQGFYGYTF
cdr3_nt: TGTGCCAGCAGCCAAGATCTTGGGCAGGGCTTCTATGGCTACACCTTC

d_call: NA
j_call: TRBJ2-5
v_call: TRBV27
clone_size: once
cdr3_aa: CASSSAGQGGETQYF
cdr3_nt: TGTGCCAGCAGTTCAGCCGGCCAGGGGGGAGAGACCCAGTACTTC

d_call: TRBD1
j_call: TRBJ2-7
v_call: TRBV5-1
clone_size: NA
cdr3_aa: CASSLEQGAYEQYF
cdr3_nt: TGCGCCAGCAGCTTGGAACAGGGGGCCTACGAGCAGTACTTC

d_call: NA
j_call: TRBJ1-1
v_call: TRBV5-4
clone_size: NA
cdr3_aa: CASSLGAVNTEAFF
cdr3_nt: TGTGCCAGCAGCTTGGGAGCGGTGAACACTGAAGCTTTCTTT

d_call: NA
j_call: TRBJ1-6
v_call: TRBV27
clone_size: NA
cdr3_aa: CASSFGGKNSPLHF
cdr3_nt: TGTGCCAGCAGTTTCGGGGGTAAGAATTCACCCCTCCACTTT

d_call: NA
j_call: TRBJ2-7
v_call: TRBV19
clone_size: NA
cdr3_aa: CASSGPGGSGYEQYF
cdr3_nt: TGTGCCAGTAGCGGTCCGGGTGGTTCGGGCTACGAGCAGTACTTC

d_call: NA
j_call: TRBJ1-1
v_call: TRBV5-5
clone_size: NA
cdr3_aa: CASSLGRTEINTEAFF
cdr3_nt: TGTGCCAGCAGCTTGGGACGGACCGAAATTAACACTGAAGCTTTCTTT